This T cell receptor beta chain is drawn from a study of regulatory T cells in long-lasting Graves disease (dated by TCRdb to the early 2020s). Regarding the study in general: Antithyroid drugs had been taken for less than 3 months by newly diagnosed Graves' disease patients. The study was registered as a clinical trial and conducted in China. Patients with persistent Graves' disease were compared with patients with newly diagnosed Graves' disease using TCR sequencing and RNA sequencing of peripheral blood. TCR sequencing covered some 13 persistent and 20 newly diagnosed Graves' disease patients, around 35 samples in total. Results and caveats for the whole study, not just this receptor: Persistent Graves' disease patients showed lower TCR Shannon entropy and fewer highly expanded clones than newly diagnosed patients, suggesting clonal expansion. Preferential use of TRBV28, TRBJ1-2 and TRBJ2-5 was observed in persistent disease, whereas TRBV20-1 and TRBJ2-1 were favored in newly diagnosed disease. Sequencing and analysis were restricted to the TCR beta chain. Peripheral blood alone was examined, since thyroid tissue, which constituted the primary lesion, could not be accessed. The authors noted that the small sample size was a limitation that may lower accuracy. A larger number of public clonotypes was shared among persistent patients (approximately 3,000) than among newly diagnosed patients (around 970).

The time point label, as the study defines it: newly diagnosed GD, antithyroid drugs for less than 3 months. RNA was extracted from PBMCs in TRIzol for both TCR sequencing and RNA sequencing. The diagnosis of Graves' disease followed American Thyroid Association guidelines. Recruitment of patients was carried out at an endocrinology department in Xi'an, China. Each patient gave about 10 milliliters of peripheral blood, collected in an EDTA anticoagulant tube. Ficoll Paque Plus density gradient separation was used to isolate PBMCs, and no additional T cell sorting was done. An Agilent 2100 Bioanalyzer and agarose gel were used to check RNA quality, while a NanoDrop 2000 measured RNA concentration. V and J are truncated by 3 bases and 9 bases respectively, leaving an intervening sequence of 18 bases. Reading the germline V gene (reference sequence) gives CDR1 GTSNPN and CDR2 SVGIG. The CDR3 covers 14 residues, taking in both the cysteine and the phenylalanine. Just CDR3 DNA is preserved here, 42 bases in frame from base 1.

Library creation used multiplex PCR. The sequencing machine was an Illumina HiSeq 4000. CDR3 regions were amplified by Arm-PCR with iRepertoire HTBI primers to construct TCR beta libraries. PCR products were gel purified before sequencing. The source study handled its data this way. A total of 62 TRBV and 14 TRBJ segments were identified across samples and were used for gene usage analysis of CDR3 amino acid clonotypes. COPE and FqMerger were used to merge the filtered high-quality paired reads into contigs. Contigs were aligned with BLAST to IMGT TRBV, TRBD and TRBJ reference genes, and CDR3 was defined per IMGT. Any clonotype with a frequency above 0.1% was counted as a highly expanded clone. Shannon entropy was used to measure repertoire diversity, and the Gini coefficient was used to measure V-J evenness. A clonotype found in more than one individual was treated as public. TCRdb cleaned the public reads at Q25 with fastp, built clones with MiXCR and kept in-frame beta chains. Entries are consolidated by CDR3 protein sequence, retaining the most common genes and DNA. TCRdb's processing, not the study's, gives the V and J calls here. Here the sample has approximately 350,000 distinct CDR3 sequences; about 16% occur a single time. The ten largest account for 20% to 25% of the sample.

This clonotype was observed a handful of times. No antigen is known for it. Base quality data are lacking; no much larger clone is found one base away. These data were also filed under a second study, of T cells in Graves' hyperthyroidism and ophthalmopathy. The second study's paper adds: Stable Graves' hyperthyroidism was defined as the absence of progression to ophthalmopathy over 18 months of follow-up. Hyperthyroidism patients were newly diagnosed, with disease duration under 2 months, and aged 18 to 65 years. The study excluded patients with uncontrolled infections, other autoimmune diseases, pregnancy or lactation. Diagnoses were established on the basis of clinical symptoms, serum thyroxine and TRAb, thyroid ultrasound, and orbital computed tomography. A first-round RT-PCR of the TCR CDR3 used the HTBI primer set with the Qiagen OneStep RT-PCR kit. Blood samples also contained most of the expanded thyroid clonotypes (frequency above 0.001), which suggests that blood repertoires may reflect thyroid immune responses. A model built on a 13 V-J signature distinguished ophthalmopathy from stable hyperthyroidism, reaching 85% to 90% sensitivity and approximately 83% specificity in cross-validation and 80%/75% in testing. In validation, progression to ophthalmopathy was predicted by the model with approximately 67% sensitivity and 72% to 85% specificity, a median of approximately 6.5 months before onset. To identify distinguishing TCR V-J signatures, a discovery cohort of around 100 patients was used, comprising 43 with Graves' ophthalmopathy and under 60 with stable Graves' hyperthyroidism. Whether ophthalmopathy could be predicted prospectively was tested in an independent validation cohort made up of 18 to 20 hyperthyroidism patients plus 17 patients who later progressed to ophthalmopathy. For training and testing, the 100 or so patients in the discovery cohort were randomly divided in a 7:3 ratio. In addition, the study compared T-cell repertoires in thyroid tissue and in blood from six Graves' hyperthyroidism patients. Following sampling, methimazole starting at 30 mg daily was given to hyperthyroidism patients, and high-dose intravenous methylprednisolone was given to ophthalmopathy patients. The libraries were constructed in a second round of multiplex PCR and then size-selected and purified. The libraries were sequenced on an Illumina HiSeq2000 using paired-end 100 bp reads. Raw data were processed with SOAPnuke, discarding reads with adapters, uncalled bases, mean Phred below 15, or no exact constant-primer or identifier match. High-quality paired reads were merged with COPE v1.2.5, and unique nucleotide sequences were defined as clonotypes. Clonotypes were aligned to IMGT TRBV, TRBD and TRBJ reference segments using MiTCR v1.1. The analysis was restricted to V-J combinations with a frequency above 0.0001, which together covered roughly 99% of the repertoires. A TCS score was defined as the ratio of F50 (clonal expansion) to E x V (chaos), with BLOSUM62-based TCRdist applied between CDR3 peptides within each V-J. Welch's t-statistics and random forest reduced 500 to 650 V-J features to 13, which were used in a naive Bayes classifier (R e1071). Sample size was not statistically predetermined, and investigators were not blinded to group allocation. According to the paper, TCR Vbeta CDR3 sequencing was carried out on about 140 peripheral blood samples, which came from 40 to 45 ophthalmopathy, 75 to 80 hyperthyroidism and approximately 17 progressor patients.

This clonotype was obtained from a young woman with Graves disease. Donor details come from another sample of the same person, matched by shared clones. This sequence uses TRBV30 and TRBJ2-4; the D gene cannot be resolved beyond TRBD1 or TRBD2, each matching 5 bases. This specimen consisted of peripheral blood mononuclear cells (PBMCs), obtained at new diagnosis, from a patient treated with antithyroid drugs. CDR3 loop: CAWSEEGTGSIQYF. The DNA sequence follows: TGTGCCTGGAGCGAAGAGGGGACGGGTAGCATTCAGTACTTC. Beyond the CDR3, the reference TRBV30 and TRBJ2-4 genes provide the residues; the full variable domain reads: SQTIHQWPATLVQPVGSPLSLECTVEGTSNPNLYWYRQAAGRGLQLLFYSVGIGQISSEVPQNLSASRPQDRQFILSSKKLLLSDSGFYLCAWSEEGTGSIQYFGAGTRLSVL.